The clone carrying this T cell receptor (beta chain) qualifies as large. The antigen remains unidentified. The data were produced by immunoSEQ multiplex PCR, yet TCRdb's version contains in-frame clones alone and is incomplete. This sample has about 6,000 clones, with around three quarters found just once. The CDR3 spans 12 residues. Trimming cost V 4 bases and J 5 bases, with 8 bases left between them. Germline CDR1 is SNHLY and CDR2 is FYNNEI. The record originates from a study of immune characteristics of hereditary and idiopathic chronic pancreatitis. Study results and limitations: TCRbeta diversity rose and clonality fell in both pancreatitis groups versus controls.

Patients having total pancreatectomy with islet autotransplantation provided the chronic pancreatitis pancreas tissue. Chronic pancreatitis patients in the study lacked known diabetes history. Bulk pancreas tissue, not sorted T cells, supplied the genomic DNA for TCR beta sequencing. This sequence originates from a human donor with chronic pancreatitis. The sample was pancreas tissue with hereditary chronic pancreatitis. The chain recombines TRBV2 with TRBJ1-1; no definite D call. The chain's CDR3 is CASSVEGTEAFF. The CDR3, as DNA: TGTGCCAGCAGTGTAGAGGGTACTGAAGCTTTCTTT.